These 13 T cell receptor beta chains came from one sample sequenced in a study of T cell responses to AZD1222 COVID-19 vaccine. TCRdb keeps only in-frame clones here, not all; method: immunoSEQ multiplex PCR. Seen here are 140,000 to 150,000 clones, about 90% observed once, and the top ten hold around 3.8%. The sample consisted of peripheral blood, taken on day 0 of AZD1222 vaccination. Receptor source: an adult in good health.

The rearrangement uses TRBV24-1 and TRBJ2-1; TRBD2 aligns across 7 bases. V shed 4 bases, J shed 0 bases, and the junction held 11 bases outside the gene matches. Germline lookup yields CDR1 KGHDR and CDR2 SFDVKD. The CDR3 has 18 residues. In nucleotides, the CDR3 is TGTGCCACCAGTGACCCCCGACCGACTAGCCGCTCCTACAATGAGCAGTTCTTC. This translates into CATSDPRPTSRSYNEQFF.

V usage is TRBV10-2 and J usage is TRBJ1-5; D is unresolved. Germline assignment: CDR1 WSHSY and CDR2 SAAADI. V was shortened by 2 bases and J by 0 bases, with 8 bases between the two germline ends. The CDR3 loop spans 15 amino acids. The CDR3 sequence: CASSEAILSNQPQHF. Here the CDR3 DNA reads TGCGCCAGCAGTGAGGCCATTCTTAGCAATCAGCCCCAGCATTTT.

J is TRBJ1-5 and V is TRBV19; weak D call: TRBD1 (6 bases). The CDR3 contains 15 residues. V was shortened by 1 base and J by 3 bases, with 10 bases between the two germline ends. Germline CDR1 and CDR2: LNHDA and SQIVND (reference sequence). CDR3 DNA: TGTGCCAGTAGTATAGTACCGGGGGCCAATCAGCCCCAGCATTTT. Its protein product is CASSIVPGANQPQHF.

This chain connects TRBV5-4 to TRBJ1-2; D remains ambiguous. This CDR3 comprises 13 residues. In germline, CDR1 is SGHNT, CDR2 YYREEE (reference sequence). Trimming shortened V by 0 bases and J by 3 bases, and 6 bases separated the two germline ends. The CDR3 sequence: CASSLGQDYGYTF. Here the CDR3 DNA reads TGTGCCAGCAGCTTGGGGCAGGACTATGGCTACACCTTC.

The J gene is TRBJ1-3, the V gene TRBV5-6; 7 bases fit TRBD1. This CDR3 region has 15 residues. The V gene end was trimmed by 4 bases and the J gene end by 5 bases; junction bases not matched to a gene: 9. The germline gives CDR1 SGHDT, CDR2 YYEEEE. CDR3 loop: CASSDSYRGRNTIYF. The CDR3 region has the DNA TGTGCCAGCAGCGATAGTTACAGGGGAAGAAACACCATATATTTT.

This clone showed up just a few times. This chain connects TRBV7-2 to TRBJ1-6, with 10 bases lining up with TRBD1. The germline V gene has CDR1 SGHTA and CDR2 FQGNSA. V trimming: 0 bases; J trimming: 9 bases; junction bases outside the gene matches: 5. The CDR3 sequence is 16 residues long. For the CDR3, the DNA is TGTGCCAGCAGCTTAGCTTCGGGACAGGGGACTTCACCCCTCCACTTT. Its protein is CASSLASGQGTSPLHF.

The genes are TRBV4-1 and TRBJ1-1; D unclear. Trimming took off 0 bases at V and 4 bases at J, with 12 bases between the two ends. Germline assignment: CDR1 MGHRA and CDR2 YSYEKL. The CDR3 is 15 amino acids. DNA of the CDR3: TGCGCCAGCAGCCAAGATCCGGGTTTTGGCACTGAAGCTTTCTTT. Its protein product is CASSQDPGFGTEAFF.

The chain uses TRBV5-1 and TRBJ2-1; 8 bases agree with TRBD1. The germline V gene encodes CDR1 SGHRS and CDR2 YFSETQ. The ends lost 2 bases at V and 5 bases at J; junction bases unmatched: 6. The CDR3 has 15 residues. In DNA, the CDR3 is TGCGCCAGCAGCTTAGGGACAGGTAGTCACAATGAGCAGTTCTTC. This translates into CASSLGTGSHNEQFF.

V gene TRBV6-5 combines with J gene TRBJ2-7; D possibly corresponds to TRBD1 (6 bases). Trimming removed 7 bases at V and 1 base at J, with 14 bases between. The germline V gene encodes CDR1 MNHEY and CDR2 SVGAGI. The CDR3 consists of 14 residues. The DNA for the CDR3 is TGTGCCAGCATCTCCGGGACACTTTCCTACGAGCAGTACTTC. This sequence encodes CASISGTLSYEQYF.

This chain uses TRBV2 with TRBJ1-1; D gene ambiguous. V dropped 6 bases and J dropped 10 bases, with 12 bases sitting between them. CDR1 is SNHLY and CDR2 is FYNNEI in the germline V gene. This CDR3 contains 11 residues. CDR3 sequence (DNA): TGTGCCAGCAGCACGACAATTCGAGCTTTCTTT. It encodes CASSTTIRAFF.

This chain joins TRBV7-8 and TRBJ2-7, with TRBD1 matching 12 bases. The trim removed 1 base at V and 6 bases at J, leaving 4 bases unmatched. The CDR3 runs 15 residues. From germline, CDR1 is SGHVS and CDR2 FQNEAQ. CDR3 in DNA: TGTGCCAGCAGCTTAGAGGGACAGGGGGCGCGCGAGCAGTACTTC. Encoded protein: CASSLEGQGAREQYF.

The rearrangement uses TRBV11-2 and TRBJ2-3, with D unclear. This CDR3 is 16 amino acids long. The germline gives CDR1 SGHAT, CDR2 FQNNGV. Trimming removed 3 bases from V and 1 base from J, with 14 bases in between. The CDR3 bases are TGTGCCAGCAGCTTGAGCCCGGGTTGGGGCACAGATACGCAGTATTTT. It codes for CASSLSPGWGTDTQYF.

The rearrangement uses TRBV29-1 and TRBJ2-1, with 13 positions matching TRBD2. The CDR3 loop spans 21 amino acids. V trimming: 2 bases; J trimming: 0 bases; junction bases outside the gene matches: 16. Looked up from germline, CDR1 is SQVTM and CDR2 is ANQGSEA. The CDR3 DNA reads TGCAGCGTTGAATCTGTGAGGAGGGCACTAGCGGGAGGGTTCTCCTACAATGAGCAGTTCTTC. Translation: CSVESVRRALAGGFSYNEQFF.